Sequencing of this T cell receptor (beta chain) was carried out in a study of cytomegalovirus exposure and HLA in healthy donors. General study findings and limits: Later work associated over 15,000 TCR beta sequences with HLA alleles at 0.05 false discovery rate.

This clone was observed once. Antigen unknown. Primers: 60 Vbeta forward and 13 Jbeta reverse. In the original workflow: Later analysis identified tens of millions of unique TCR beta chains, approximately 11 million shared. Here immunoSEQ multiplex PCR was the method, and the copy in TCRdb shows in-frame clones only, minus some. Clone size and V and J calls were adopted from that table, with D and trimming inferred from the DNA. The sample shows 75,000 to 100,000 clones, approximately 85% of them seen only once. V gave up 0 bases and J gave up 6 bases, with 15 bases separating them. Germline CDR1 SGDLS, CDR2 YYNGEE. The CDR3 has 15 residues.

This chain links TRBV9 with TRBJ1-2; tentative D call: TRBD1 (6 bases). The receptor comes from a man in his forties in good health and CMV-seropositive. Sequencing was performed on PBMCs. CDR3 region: CASSVATAGGNGYTF. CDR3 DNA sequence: TGTGCCAGCAGCGTAGCTACGGCGGGGGGCAATGGCTACACCTTC.